A single TCR beta chain is shown here with its context. Stated treatment: randomized to nivolumab then ipilimumab (arm A) or the reverse (arm B). None of the patients previously received DNA-damaging chemotherapy. PBMC sorting kept live CD3+CD8+ cells without CD19 or CD56. The CDR3 sequence is 14 residues long. Germline CDR1 and CDR2: SNHLY and FYNNEI. V was shortened by 4 bases and J by 1 base, with 9 bases between the two germline ends. This entry is derived from a study of sequential checkpoint blockade in melanoma. Across the study: Patients were randomized 1:1 to nivolumab-then-ipilimumab or ipilimumab-then-nivolumab first-line.

Produced via immunoSEQ multiplex PCR; TCRdb's table is partial and in-frame only. Of around 16,000 clones in the sample, 77% were seen once. The V and J genes are TRBV2 and TRBJ2-3, with D hard to call. The sequences come from CD8+ T cells sorted from blood (inferred from file names), collected from a patient given nivolumab and ipilimumab in sequence. The receptor was isolated from a human donor with melanoma. The CDR3 DNA is TGTGCCAGCAGTGGCGGCGTTGGCACAGATACGCAGTATTTT. Encoded protein: CASSGGVGTDTQYF.